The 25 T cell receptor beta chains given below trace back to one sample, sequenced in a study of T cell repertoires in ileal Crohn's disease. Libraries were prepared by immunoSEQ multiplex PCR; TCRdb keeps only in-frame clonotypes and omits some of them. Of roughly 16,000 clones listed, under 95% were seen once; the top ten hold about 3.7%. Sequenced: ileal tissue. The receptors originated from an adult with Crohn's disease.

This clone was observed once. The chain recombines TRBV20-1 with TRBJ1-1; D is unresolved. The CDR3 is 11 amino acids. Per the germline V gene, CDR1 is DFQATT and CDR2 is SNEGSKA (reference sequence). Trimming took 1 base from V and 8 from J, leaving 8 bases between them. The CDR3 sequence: CSARAPIEAFF. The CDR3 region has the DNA TGCAGTGCTAGAGCACCTATCGAAGCTTTCTTT.

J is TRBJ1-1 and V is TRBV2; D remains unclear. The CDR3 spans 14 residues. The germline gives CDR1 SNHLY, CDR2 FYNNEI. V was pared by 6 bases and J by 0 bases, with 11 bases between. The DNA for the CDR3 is TGTGCCAGCAGGTGGCAGCGACTGAACACTGAAGCTTTCTTT. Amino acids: CASRWQRLNTEAFF.

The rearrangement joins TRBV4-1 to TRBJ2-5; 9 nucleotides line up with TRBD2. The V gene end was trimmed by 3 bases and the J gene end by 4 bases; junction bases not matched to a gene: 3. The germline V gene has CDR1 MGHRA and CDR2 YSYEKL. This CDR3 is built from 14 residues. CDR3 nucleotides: TGCGCCAGCAGCCAGGAGGGACTAGCAGAGACCCAGTACTTC. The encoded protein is CASSQEGLAETQYF.

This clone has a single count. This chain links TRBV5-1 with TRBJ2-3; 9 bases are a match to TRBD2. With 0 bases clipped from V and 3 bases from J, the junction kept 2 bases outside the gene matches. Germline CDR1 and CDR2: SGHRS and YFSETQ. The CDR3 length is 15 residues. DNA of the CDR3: TGCGCCAGCAGCTTGGAACTAGCGGGTACAGATACGCAGTATTTT. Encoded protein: CASSLELAGTDTQYF.

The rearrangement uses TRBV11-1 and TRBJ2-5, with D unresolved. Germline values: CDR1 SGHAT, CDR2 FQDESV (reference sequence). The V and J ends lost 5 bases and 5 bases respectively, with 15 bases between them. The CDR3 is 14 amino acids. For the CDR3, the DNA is TGTGCCAGCAGCCCCACCAGCGTCCGGGAGACCCAGTACTTC. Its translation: CASSPTSVRETQYF.

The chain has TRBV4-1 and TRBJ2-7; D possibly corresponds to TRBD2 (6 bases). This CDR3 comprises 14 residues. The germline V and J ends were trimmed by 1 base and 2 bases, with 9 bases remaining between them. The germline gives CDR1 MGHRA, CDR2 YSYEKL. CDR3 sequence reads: CASSQAWGAYEQYF. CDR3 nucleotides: TGCGCCAGCAGCCAAGCGTGGGGGGCCTACGAGCAGTACTTC.

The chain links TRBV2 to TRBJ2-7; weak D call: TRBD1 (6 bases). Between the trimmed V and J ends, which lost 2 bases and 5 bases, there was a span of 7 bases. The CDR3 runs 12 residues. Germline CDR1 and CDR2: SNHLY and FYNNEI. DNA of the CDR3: TGTGCCAGCAGTGAACAGGGGAACGAGCAGTACTTC. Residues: CASSEQGNEQYF.

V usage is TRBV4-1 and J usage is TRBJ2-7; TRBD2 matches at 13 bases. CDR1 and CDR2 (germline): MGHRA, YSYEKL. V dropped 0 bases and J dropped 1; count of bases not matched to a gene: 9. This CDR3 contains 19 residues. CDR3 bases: TGCGCCAGCAGCCAAGAAGGGGGCCCGACTAGCGGGGGGTCCTACGAGCAGTACTTC. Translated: CASSQEGGPTSGGSYEQYF.

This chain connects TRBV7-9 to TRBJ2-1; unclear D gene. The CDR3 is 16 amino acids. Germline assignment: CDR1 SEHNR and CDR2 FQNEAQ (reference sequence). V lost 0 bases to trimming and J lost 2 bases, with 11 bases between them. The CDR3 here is CASSLAVSQTYNEQFF. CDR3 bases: TGTGCCAGCAGCTTAGCGGTTAGCCAGACCTACAATGAGCAGTTCTTC.

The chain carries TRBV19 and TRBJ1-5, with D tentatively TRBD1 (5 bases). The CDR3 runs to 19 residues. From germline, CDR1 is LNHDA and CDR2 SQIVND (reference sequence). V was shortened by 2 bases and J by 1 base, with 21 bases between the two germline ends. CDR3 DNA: TGTGCCAGTAGTATAATCGGCAGGGCTCGCCCCGGGAGCAATCAGCCCCAGCATTTT. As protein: CASSIIGRARPGSNQPQHF.

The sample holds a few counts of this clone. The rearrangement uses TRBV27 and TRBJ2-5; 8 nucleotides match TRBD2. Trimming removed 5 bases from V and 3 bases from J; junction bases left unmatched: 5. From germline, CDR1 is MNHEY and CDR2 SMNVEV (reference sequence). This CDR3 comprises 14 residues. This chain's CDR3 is CASSPAGAEETQYF. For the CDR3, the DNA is TGTGCCAGCAGTCCAGCGGGGGCAGAAGAGACCCAGTACTTC.

CDR3 bases: TGTGCCAGCACTTTCTCCTCCGGACAGGCCTATGGCTACACCTTC. It specifies CASTFSSGQAYGYTF. The V call is TRBV7-9, the J call TRBJ1-2, with 7 bases aligning to TRBD1. V lost 7 bases, J lost 4 bases, and 12 bases stayed unmatched. Germline CDR1 SEHNR, CDR2 FQNEAQ (reference sequence). The CDR3 loop spans 15 amino acids.

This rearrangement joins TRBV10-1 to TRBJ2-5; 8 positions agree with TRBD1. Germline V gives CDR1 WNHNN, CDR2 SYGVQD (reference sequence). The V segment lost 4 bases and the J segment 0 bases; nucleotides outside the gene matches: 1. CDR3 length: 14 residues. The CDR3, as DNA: TGCGCCAGCAGTGGACAGGGGTACCAAGAGACCCAGTACTTC. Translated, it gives CASSGQGYQETQYF.

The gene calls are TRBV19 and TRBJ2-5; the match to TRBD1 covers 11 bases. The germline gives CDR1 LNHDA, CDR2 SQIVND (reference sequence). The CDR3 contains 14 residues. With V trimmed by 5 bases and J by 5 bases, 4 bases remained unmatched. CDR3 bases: TGTGCCAGTAGTCGGACAGGGGGCCGTGAGACCCAGTACTTC. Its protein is CASSRTGGRETQYF.

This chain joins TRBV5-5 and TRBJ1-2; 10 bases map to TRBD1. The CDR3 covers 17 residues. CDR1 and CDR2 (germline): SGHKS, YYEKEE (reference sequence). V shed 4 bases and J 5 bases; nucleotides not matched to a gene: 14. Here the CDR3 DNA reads TGTGCCAGCAGCCCCGGGACAGGGGAAGGAGGGCCTTATGGCTACACCTTC. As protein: CASSPGTGEGGPYGYTF.

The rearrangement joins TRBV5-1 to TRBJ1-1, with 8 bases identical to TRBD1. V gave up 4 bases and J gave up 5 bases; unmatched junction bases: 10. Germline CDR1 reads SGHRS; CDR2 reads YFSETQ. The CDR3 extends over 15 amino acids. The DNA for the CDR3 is TGCGCCAGCAGCAGTACGGACAGGGAGGGAACTGAAGCTTTCTTT. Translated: CASSSTDREGTEAFF.

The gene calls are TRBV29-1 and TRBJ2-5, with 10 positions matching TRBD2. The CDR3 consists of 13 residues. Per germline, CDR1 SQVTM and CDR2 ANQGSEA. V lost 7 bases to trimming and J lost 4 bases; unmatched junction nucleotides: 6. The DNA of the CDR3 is TGCAGCGCCGGGACTAGCGCCCGAGAGACCCAGTACTTC. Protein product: CSAGTSARETQYF. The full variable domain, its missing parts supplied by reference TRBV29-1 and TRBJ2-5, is SAVISQKPSRDICQRGTSLTIQCQVDSQVTMMFWYRQQPGQSLTLIATANQGSEATYESGFVIDKFPISRPNLTFSTLTVSNMSPEDSSIYLCSAGTSARETQYFGPGTRLLVL.

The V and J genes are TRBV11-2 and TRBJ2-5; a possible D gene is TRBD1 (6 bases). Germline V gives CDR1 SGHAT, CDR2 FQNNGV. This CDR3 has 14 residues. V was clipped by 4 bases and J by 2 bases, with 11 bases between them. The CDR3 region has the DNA TGTGCCAGCAGCTACACAGGGATTCAAGAGACCCAGTACTTC. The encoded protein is CASSYTGIQETQYF. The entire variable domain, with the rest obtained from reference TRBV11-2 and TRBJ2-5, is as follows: EAGVAQSPRYKIIEKRQSVAFWCNPISGHATLYWYQQILGQGPKLLIQFQNNGVVDDSQLPKDRFSAERLKGVDSTLKIQPAKLEDSAVYLCASSYTGIQETQYFGPGTRLLVL.

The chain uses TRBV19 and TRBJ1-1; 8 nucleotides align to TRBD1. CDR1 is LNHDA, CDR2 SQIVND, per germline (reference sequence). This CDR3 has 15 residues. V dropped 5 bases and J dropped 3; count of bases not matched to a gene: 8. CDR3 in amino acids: CASSDRGRPDTEAFF. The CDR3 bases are TGTGCCAGTAGTGACAGGGGTCGTCCGGACACTGAAGCTTTCTTT.

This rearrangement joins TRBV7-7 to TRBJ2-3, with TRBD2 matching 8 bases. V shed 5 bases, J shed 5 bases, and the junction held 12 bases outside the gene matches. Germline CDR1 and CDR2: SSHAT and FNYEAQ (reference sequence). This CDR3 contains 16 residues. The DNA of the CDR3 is TGTGCCAGCAGCCAGGGGCCGGGGGGGCCGGGAGATACGCAGTATTTT. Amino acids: CASSQGPGGPGDTQYF.

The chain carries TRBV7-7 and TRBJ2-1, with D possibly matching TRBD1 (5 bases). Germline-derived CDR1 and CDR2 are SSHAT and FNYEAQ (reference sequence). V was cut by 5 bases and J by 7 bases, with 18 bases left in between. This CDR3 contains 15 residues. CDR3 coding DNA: TGTGCCAGCAGCCGCAACCTAGGGGTCTTGAATGAGCAGTTCTTC. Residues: CASSRNLGVLNEQFF.

CDR3 protein: CASSPRGEGPWEQYF. The CDR3 DNA reads as TGTGCCAGCAGCCCGCGGGGCGAAGGGCCATGGGAGCAGTACTTC. This sequence joins TRBV7-9 and TRBJ2-7; D might be TRBD2 (6 bases). Looked up from germline, CDR1 is SEHNR and CDR2 is FQNEAQ (reference sequence). The V gene lost 5 bases and the J gene lost 7 bases, with 21 bases spanning the gap. This CDR3 is built from 15 residues.

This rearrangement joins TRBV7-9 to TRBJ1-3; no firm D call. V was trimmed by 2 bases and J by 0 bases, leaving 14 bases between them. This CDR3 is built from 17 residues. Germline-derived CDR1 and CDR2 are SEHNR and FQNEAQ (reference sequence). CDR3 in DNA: TGTGCCAGCAGCTTAAAGTCAGCGATAAACTCTGGAAACACCATATATTTT. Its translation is CASSLKSAINSGNTIYF.

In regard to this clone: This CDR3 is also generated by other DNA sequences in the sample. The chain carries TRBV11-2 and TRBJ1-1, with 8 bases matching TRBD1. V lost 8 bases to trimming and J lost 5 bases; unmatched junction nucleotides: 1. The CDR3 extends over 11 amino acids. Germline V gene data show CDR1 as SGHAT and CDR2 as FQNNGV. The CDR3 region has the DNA TGTGCCAGCGACAGGGGAACTGAAGCTTTCTTT. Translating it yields CASDRGTEAFF.

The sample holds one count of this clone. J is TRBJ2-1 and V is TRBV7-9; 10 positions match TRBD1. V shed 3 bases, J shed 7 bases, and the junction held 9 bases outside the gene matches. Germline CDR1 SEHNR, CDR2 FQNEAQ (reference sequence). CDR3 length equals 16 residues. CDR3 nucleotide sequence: TGTGCCAGCAGCTTGTCTTGGGACAGGGGCTGGAATGAGCAGTTCTTC. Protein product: CASSLSWDRGWNEQFF.